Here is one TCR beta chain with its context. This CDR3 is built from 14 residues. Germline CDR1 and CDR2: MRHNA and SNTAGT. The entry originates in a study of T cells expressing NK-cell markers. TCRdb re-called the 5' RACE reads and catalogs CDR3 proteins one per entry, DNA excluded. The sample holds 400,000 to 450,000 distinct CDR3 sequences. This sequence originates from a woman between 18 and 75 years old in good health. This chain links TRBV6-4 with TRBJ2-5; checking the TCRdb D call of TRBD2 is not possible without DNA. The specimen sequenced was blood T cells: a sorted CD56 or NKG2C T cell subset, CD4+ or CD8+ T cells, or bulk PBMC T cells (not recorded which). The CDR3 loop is CASSDRRAKETQYF.